Listed below are T cell receptor beta chains from one sample, sequenced in a study of T-cell reconstitution after alpha-beta-depleted transplantation in children. Each CDR3 protein is one row after TCRdb ran MiXCR on the PCR reads. In the table there are approximately 510,000 distinct CDR3 sequences, about 18% of which are singletons. Material: PBMCs from the stem cell graft donor, obtained from the stem cell graft. Source of these receptors: a human donor who donated a stem cell graft to a child with acute lymphoblastic leukemia. The conserved cysteine and the conserved F or W are not part of the CDR3 here. Fields, in order: V gene, J gene, CDR3 protein.

v_call: TRBV29-1; j_call: TRBJ2-1; cdr3_aa: SVFRDRDNEQF
v_call: TRBV12-5; j_call: TRBJ2-5; cdr3_aa: ASGFGVLAGNQETQY
v_call: TRBV9; j_call: TRBJ2-3; cdr3_aa: ASSASGNTDTQY
v_call: TRBV20-1; j_call: TRBJ2-3; cdr3_aa: SARRYMDGRRTDTQY
v_call: TRBV7-8; j_call: TRBJ2-4; cdr3_aa: ASSPGLAVLAKNIQY
v_call: TRBV3-1; j_call: TRBJ2-5; cdr3_aa: ASSPHPPLAAQETQY
v_call: TRBV5-1; j_call: TRBJ1-1; cdr3_aa: ASSVDEEAF
v_call: TRBV29-1; j_call: TRBJ2-2; cdr3_aa: SVEGTNTGELF
v_call: TRBV12-3/TRBV12-4; j_call: TRBJ1-5; cdr3_aa: ASSLRSGDNQPQH
v_call: TRBV5-5; j_call: TRBJ2-1; cdr3_aa: ASSLGTSGANEQF
v_call: TRBV5-6; j_call: TRBJ2-1; cdr3_aa: ASSFINERNEQF
v_call: TRBV7-2; j_call: TRBJ2-1; cdr3_aa: ASSSLAGLSYNEQF
v_call: TRBV19; j_call: TRBJ2-1; cdr3_aa: ASSIYWPVSYNEQF
v_call: TRBV5-5; j_call: TRBJ1-1; cdr3_aa: ASSFYMTGREAF
v_call: TRBV7-9; j_call: TRBJ2-7; cdr3_aa: ASSSLRDRGYEQY
v_call: TRBV5-1; j_call: TRBJ1-4; cdr3_aa: ASSPDRGPNEKLF
v_call: TRBV4-1; j_call: TRBJ2-1; cdr3_aa: ASSSAAGVYRSYNEQF
v_call: TRBV5-1; j_call: TRBJ2-7; cdr3_aa: ASSSAGFYEQY
v_call: TRBV20-1; j_call: TRBJ2-7; cdr3_aa: SARRDRGREQY
v_call: TRBV7-9; j_call: TRBJ2-3; cdr3_aa: ASSLVSTAGHTQY
v_call: TRBV12-3/TRBV12-4; j_call: TRBJ1-1; cdr3_aa: ASSLLGGANTEAF
v_call: TRBV6-2/TRBV6-3; j_call: TRBJ1-5; cdr3_aa: ASSYWGGTANYQPQH
v_call: TRBV5-8; j_call: TRBJ1-2; cdr3_aa: ASSYPGQPYGYT
v_call: TRBV5-1; j_call: TRBJ2-3; cdr3_aa: ASSPRTSGSTDTQY
v_call: TRBV5-1; j_call: TRBJ2-5; cdr3_aa: ASSPGPAGFETQY
v_call: TRBV20-1; j_call: TRBJ1-2; cdr3_aa: SRGEGSYGYT
v_call: TRBV5-1; j_call: TRBJ2-6; cdr3_aa: ASSLLQGRAGANVLT
v_call: TRBV10-3; j_call: TRBJ1-2; cdr3_aa: AISLDRGSYGYT
v_call: TRBV11-2; j_call: TRBJ1-1; cdr3_aa: ASSLDSAWEAF
v_call: TRBV14; j_call: TRBJ2-3; cdr3_aa: ASSQIDRVGTQY
v_call: TRBV4-2; j_call: TRBJ2-7; cdr3_aa: ASSQGTDSSYEQY
v_call: TRBV12-5; j_call: TRBJ2-3; cdr3_aa: ASGSGRIGTSTDTQY
v_call: TRBV20-1; j_call: TRBJ1-3; cdr3_aa: SASTTGNTIY
v_call: TRBV2; j_call: TRBJ1-1; cdr3_aa: ASSTLGDRVIGNTEAF
v_call: TRBV5-1; j_call: TRBJ2-7; cdr3_aa: ASSLMAGGDEQY
v_call: TRBV12-3/TRBV12-4; j_call: TRBJ2-1; cdr3_aa: ASSPLAGVKNEQF
v_call: TRBV18; j_call: TRBJ1-5; cdr3_aa: ASSPHQGGESPHQPQH
v_call: TRBV6-5; j_call: TRBJ1-1; cdr3_aa: ASSPQTGTAF
v_call: TRBV10-3; j_call: TRBJ2-5; cdr3_aa: ATCPPLEETQY
v_call: TRBV20-1; j_call: TRBJ1-2; cdr3_aa: SAGTGINYGYT
v_call: TRBV2; j_call: TRBJ1-5; cdr3_aa: ASSESGTGLQH
v_call: TRBV19; j_call: TRBJ2-7; cdr3_aa: ASSIDADSYEQY
v_call: TRBV18; j_call: TRBJ2-7; cdr3_aa: ASSTNGEGSYEQY
v_call: TRBV12-3/TRBV12-4; j_call: TRBJ1-5; cdr3_aa: ASSLGQGAFSNQPQH
v_call: TRBV5-1; j_call: TRBJ1-1; cdr3_aa: ASSFGWDVNTEAF
v_call: TRBV7-6; j_call: TRBJ2-4; cdr3_aa: ASSLEGTTHIQY